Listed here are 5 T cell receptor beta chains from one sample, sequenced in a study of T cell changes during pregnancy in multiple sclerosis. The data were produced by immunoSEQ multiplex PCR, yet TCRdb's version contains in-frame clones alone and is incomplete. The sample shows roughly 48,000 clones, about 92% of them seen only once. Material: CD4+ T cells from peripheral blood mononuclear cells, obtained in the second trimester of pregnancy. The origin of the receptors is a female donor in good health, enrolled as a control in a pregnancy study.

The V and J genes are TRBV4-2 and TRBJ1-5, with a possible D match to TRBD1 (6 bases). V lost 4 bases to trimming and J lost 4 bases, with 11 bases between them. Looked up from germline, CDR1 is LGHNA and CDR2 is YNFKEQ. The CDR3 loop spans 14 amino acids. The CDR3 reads CASSLTRGNQPQHF. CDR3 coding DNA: TGTGCCAGCAGCCTAACAAGGGGGAATCAGCCCCAGCATTTT.

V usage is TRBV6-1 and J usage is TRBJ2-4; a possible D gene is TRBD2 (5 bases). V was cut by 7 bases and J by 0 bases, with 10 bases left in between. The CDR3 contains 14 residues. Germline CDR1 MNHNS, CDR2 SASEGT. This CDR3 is CASTASLAKNIQYF. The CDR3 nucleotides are TGTGCCAGCACCGCTAGCCTAGCCAAAAACATTCAGTACTTC.

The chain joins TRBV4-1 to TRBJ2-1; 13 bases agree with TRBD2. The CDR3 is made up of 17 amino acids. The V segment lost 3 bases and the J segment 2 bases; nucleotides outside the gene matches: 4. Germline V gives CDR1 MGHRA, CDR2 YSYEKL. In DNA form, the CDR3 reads TGCGCCAGCAGCCACGGACTAGCGGGAGAGACCTACAATGAGCAGTTCTTC. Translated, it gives CASSHGLAGETYNEQFF.

The DNA of the CDR3 is TGTGCCAGCTCACAACACGGACAGCCGAACACTGAAGCTTTCTTT. This encodes CASSQHGQPNTEAFF. The chain joins TRBV18 to TRBJ1-1; tentatively, D is TRBD1 (6 bases). The germline V gene has CDR1 KGHSH and CDR2 LQKENI. The CDR3 is 15 residues long. V gave up 4 bases and J gave up 1 base, with 13 bases separating them.

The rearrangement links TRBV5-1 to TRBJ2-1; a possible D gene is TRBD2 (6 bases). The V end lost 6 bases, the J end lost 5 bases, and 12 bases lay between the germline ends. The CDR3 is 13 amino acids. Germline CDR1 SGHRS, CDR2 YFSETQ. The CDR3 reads CASKAGSNNEQFF. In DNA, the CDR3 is TGCGCCAGCAAGGCGGGGTCGAACAATGAGCAGTTCTTC.